What follows are 31 T cell receptor beta chains derived from one specimen sequenced in a study of beta chain features in type 1 diabetes. As every portion of the isolated RNA was reverse transcribed, the sequencing read expressed TCRB transcripts. Assay: immunoSEQ multiplex PCR; the TCRdb copy retains only in-frame clones and omits some. The sample contains 150,000 to 190,000 clones, about 8.1% of which appear only once. The specimen sequenced was central memory CD4+ T cells from blood. The receptors shown here come from a man younger than 35 in good health.

The rearrangement uses TRBV9 and TRBJ2-6; D may be TRBD1 (6 bases). Germline CDR1 reads SGDLS; CDR2 reads YYNGEE. Deletions cut 4 bases from V and 0 bases from J, with 11 bases between. The CDR3 contains 16 residues. The DNA for the CDR3 is TGTGCCAGCAGCCGGGGACATAGCTCTGGGGCCAACGTCCTGACTTTC. This sequence encodes CASSRGHSSGANVLTF.

The chain has TRBV27 and TRBJ2-2, with D perhaps matching TRBD2 (5 bases). Germline CDR1 reads MNHEY; CDR2 reads SMNVEV (reference sequence). Deletions cut 3 bases from V and 5 bases from J, with 19 bases between. CDR3 length: 17 residues. CDR3 bases: TGTGCCAGCAGTTTGGAGCGGCCGAGCGTAAGGACCGGGGAGCTGTTTTTT. As protein: CASSLERPSVRTGELFF.

This clone came up many times. This chain links TRBV9 with TRBJ2-1; D not certain. The V gene lost 0 bases and the J gene lost 2 bases, with 18 bases spanning the gap. Germline lookup yields CDR1 SGDLS and CDR2 YYNGEE. The CDR3 sequence is 18 residues long. CDR3 in DNA: TGTGCCAGCAGCGTAGGTGCTACGGGTCAGTCCGCCTACAATGAGCAGTTCTTC. This gives the protein CASSVGATGQSAYNEQFF.

There are many counts of this clone. V is TRBV29-1 and J is TRBJ2-3; tentative D call: TRBD2 (6 bases). The CDR3 is made up of 12 amino acids. Trimming took 3 bases from V and 6 from J, leaving 10 bases between them. The germline gives CDR1 SQVTM, CDR2 ANQGSEA. The CDR3 DNA reads TGCAGCGTTGATCACGCGGGGGATACGCAGTATTTT. Translating gives CSVDHAGDTQYF.

The genes are TRBV7-8 and TRBJ2-7; D may be TRBD2 (5 bases). This CDR3 comprises 16 residues. With 0 bases removed from V and 2 bases from J, the gap between germline ends came to 14 bases. Germline V gene lookup returns CDR1 SGHVS and CDR2 FQNEAQ. This chain's CDR3 is CASSLAYGNEAYEQYF. The CDR3 DNA sequence: TGTGCCAGCAGCTTAGCGTACGGGAACGAGGCCTACGAGCAGTACTTC.

This clone has ten or more counts. The chain joins TRBV28 to TRBJ1-5; D possibly corresponds to TRBD1 (5 bases). The germline V gene has CDR1 MDHEN and CDR2 SYDVKM. This CDR3 comprises 14 residues. V lost 6 bases, J lost 6 bases, and 15 bases lay in between. The CDR3 nucleotides are TGTGCCAGCAGGGGAGGACAAAATCGTCAGCCCCAGCATTTT. Amino acid sequence: CASRGGQNRQPQHF.

This clone was counted only a few times. This chain joins TRBV7-2 and TRBJ2-7; TRBD1 matches 8 bases. CDR3 length: 14 residues. Germline CDR1 reads SGHTA; CDR2 reads FQGNSA. V gave up 4 bases and J gave up 5 bases; unmatched junction bases: 7. The CDR3 coding sequence is TGTGCCAGCAGCTCCGGGACAGGTATCAACGAGCAGTACTTC. Protein sequence: CASSSGTGINEQYF.

This clone turned up a few times. Other DNA sequences within the sample encode an identical CDR3. The chain joins TRBV6-5 to TRBJ1-2; 10 bases are shared with TRBD1. The CDR3 sequence is 13 residues long. Germline values: CDR1 MNHEY, CDR2 SVGAGI. Trimming cost V 6 bases and J 8 bases; bases outside gene matches: 6. The chain's CDR3 is CASSWDRGNGYTF. As DNA, the CDR3 is TGTGCCAGCAGCTGGGACAGGGGAAACGGCTACACCTTC.

The J gene is TRBJ2-5, the V gene TRBV7-2; TRBD2 agrees at 11 bases. The J segment lost 1 base and the V segment lost 3 bases, leaving 1 base of the junction unmatched. The CDR3 totals 15 residues. Germline CDR1 is SGHTA and CDR2 is FQGNSA. The CDR3 bases are TGTGCCAGCAGCTTTAGCGGGGGGGCCCAAGAGACCCAGTACTTC. Residues: CASSFSGGAQETQYF.

This clone was observed a handful of times. The V and J genes are TRBV4-3 and TRBJ2-1; 12 nucleotides match TRBD2. The CDR3 spans 16 residues. V was clipped by 2 bases and J by 9 bases; unmatched bases: 8. Germline V CDR1 and CDR2: LGHNA, YSLEER. The CDR3 protein is CASSQQRLAGGSEQFF. For the CDR3, the DNA is TGCGCCAGCAGCCAACAAAGGCTAGCGGGAGGGTCTGAGCAGTTCTTC.

V gene TRBV7-2 combines with J gene TRBJ2-3; D call uncertain. This CDR3 contains 13 residues. Trimming left V 0 bases short and J 4 bases short, with 5 bases between. The germline V gene has CDR1 SGHTA and CDR2 FQGNSA. CDR3 loop: CASSLAGADTQYF. CDR3 DNA: TGTGCCAGCAGCTTAGCCGGAGCAGATACGCAGTATTTT.

This clone was picked up a small number of times. The chain employs TRBV11-2 and TRBJ1-2; D perhaps matches TRBD1 (6 bases). Between the trimmed V and J ends, which lost 4 bases and 6 bases, there was a span of 18 bases. From germline, CDR1 is SGHAT and CDR2 FQNNGV. The CDR3 length is 15 residues. The CDR3 coding sequence is TGTGCCAGCAGCTGGGGGCGGGGGCGCTTTGATGGCTACACCTTC. It codes for CASSWGRGRFDGYTF.

In its sample, this clone was seen a few times. The same CDR3 arises from other DNA sequences in this sample as well. This CDR3 reads CASSLDRGNQPQHF. As DNA, the CDR3 is TGTGCCAGCAGCTTGGACAGGGGCAATCAGCCCCAGCATTTT. This rearrangement joins TRBV7-2 to TRBJ1-5; 8 bases match TRBD1. Germline V CDR1 and CDR2: SGHTA, FQGNSA. With V trimmed by 3 bases and J by 2 bases, 0 bases remained unmatched. The CDR3 totals 14 residues.

The chain uses TRBV27 and TRBJ1-5, with 7 bases lining up with TRBD1. The V and J ends lost 5 bases and 1 base, in that order; junction bases with no gene match: 5. The V gene's germline CDR1 is MNHEY and CDR2 SMNVEV (reference sequence). The CDR3 contains 15 residues. The CDR3 protein is CASSVDRYSNQPQHF. CDR3 coding DNA: TGTGCCAGCAGTGTGGACAGGTACAGCAATCAGCCCCAGCATTTT.

This clone came up a few times. The V gene is TRBV9, the J gene TRBJ2-7, with D uncertain. The CDR3 runs 14 residues. V lost 0 bases to trimming and J lost 3 bases, with 10 bases between them. Germline V gene data show CDR1 as SGDLS and CDR2 as YYNGEE. The CDR3 DNA reads as TGTGCCAGCAGCGTAGACCTTTTCGGCTACGAGCAGTACTTC. Amino acid sequence: CASSVDLFGYEQYF.

This clone was seen only a few times. V is TRBV9 and J is TRBJ2-2; D perhaps matches TRBD1 (6 bases). CDR1 is SGDLS and CDR2 is YYNGEE in the germline V gene. Deletions cut 5 bases from V and 3 bases from J, with 14 bases between. CDR3 length equals 15 residues. CDR3 DNA sequence: TGTGCCAGCAGGCTGGGGGCTGGGGACACCGGGGAGCTGTTTTTT. It yields the protein CASRLGAGDTGELFF.

This clone was counted at least ten times. The chain carries TRBV7-9 and TRBJ2-4; no reliable D call. Per the germline V gene, CDR1 is SEHNR and CDR2 is FQNEAQ (reference sequence). V was clipped by 5 bases and J by 8 bases, with 16 bases between them. The CDR3 is 14 amino acids. The CDR3 DNA reads TGTGCCAGCAGCGCAACGTTCGGGTCTGACATTCAGTACTTC. As protein: CASSATFGSDIQYF. Using reference TRBV7-9 and TRBJ2-4 for the parts outside the CDR3, the full variable domain is DTGVSQNPRHKITKRGQNVTFRCDPISEHNRLYWYRQTLGQGPEFLTYFQNEAQLEKSRLLSDRFSAERPKGSFSTLEIQRTEQGDSAMYLCASSATFGSDIQYFGAGTRLSVL.

This rearrangement joins TRBV19 to TRBJ2-3, with 12 bases fitting TRBD1. Germline V gives CDR1 LNHDA, CDR2 SQIVND (reference sequence). The CDR3 runs 17 residues. The ends lost 5 bases at V and 4 bases at J; junction bases unmatched: 10. The CDR3 region is CASSSTSGTGGSDTQYF. For the CDR3, the DNA is TGTGCCAGTAGTTCCACCTCCGGGACAGGGGGCTCAGATACGCAGTATTTT.

J is TRBJ1-6 and V is TRBV15; 10 bases agree with TRBD1. This CDR3 spans 18 amino acids. Germline V lookup: CDR1 LNHNV, CDR2 YYDKDF (reference sequence). V shed 2 bases, J shed 10 bases, and the junction held 14 bases outside the gene matches. The DNA of the CDR3 is TGTGCCACCAGCAGACGGGGACAGGGGAATTCTGTTCCATCACCCCTCCACTTT. Protein sequence: CATSRRGQGNSVPSPLHF.

This clone was seen more than once but under ten times. Other DNA sequences in this sample translate to the same CDR3. The rearrangement uses TRBV18 and TRBJ2-1; 12 positions agree with TRBD2. This CDR3 region has 16 residues. The germline V gene has CDR1 KGHSH and CDR2 LQKENI. The ends lost 6 bases at V and 7 bases at J; junction bases unmatched: 10. The CDR3 here is CASSPTLAGGPNEQFF. DNA for the CDR3: TGTGCCAGCTCCCCAACCCTAGCGGGAGGGCCGAATGAGCAGTTCTTC.

This clone showed up just a few times. The V and J genes are TRBV28 and TRBJ2-5, with D unclear. CDR1 is MDHEN, CDR2 SYDVKM, per germline. Trimming stripped 4 bases from V and 11 bases from J, with 8 bases between. CDR3 length equals 10 residues. The CDR3 sequence is CASSSREQYF. The DNA for the CDR3 is TGTGCCAGCAGTTCCCGTGAGCAGTACTTC.

The chain has TRBV11-3 and TRBJ2-5; 10 bases fit TRBD1. The CDR3 is 15 amino acids. Germline V lookup: CDR1 SGHNT, CDR2 YENEEA. The J segment lost 4 bases and the V segment lost 5 bases, leaving 7 bases of the junction unmatched. CDR3 sequence: CASSQGTGVGETQYF. The DNA for the CDR3 is TGTGCCAGCAGCCAGGGGACAGGGGTTGGAGAGACCCAGTACTTC.

This clone was seen more than once but under ten times. V is TRBV9 and J is TRBJ1-2, with D possibly matching TRBD1 (6 bases). CDR3 length: 15 residues. The germline CDR1 and CDR2 sequences are SGDLS and YYNGEE. The V end was cut by 3 bases, the J end by 3 bases, with 15 bases between. The CDR3 sequence is CASSGPQGDDYGYTF. The CDR3 DNA is TGTGCCAGCAGCGGTCCACAGGGAGATGACTATGGCTACACCTTC.

This clone was seen a few times. J is TRBJ1-1 and V is TRBV25-1; 8 bases are shared with TRBD1. This CDR3 is 15 amino acids long. Germline trimming cut 3 bases from V and 10 bases from J; bases unmatched to any gene: 13. Germline CDR1 is MGHDK and CDR2 is SYGVNS. CDR3 in amino acids: CASSDRQSGGSGAFF. CDR3 coding DNA: TGTGCCAGCAGTGATCGTCAGTCAGGGGGCTCGGGAGCTTTCTTT.

V is TRBV29-1 and J is TRBJ1-5; 9 bases match TRBD1. The ends lost 6 bases at V and 7 bases at J; junction bases unmatched: 7. Germline V gene data show CDR1 as SQVTM and CDR2 as ANQGSEA. CDR3 length equals 13 residues. In nucleotides, the CDR3 is TGCAGCGTCCAACAGGGGGCGAGGCAGCCCCAGCATTTT. It translates to CSVQQGARQPQHF.

Regarding this clone: The junction departs from the called germline gene at one end, perhaps through a read error. This chain uses TRBV10-3 with TRBJ2-7, with D possibly matching TRBD1 (5 bases). The length of the CDR3 is 16 residues. Germline V lookup: CDR1 ENHRY, CDR2 SYGVKD. The CDR3 bases are TGTGCCAGCAGTCTCCGGGTCCCCAAGGGGCACTACGAGCAGTACTTC. It yields the protein CASSLRVPKGHYEQYF.

This clone turned up a few times. The chain joins TRBV18 to TRBJ2-3, with 10 nucleotides matching TRBD2. The CDR3 contains 17 residues. Germline values: CDR1 KGHSH, CDR2 LQKENI. Losses at the gene ends were 0 bases for V and 4 bases for J; bases not matched to a gene: 7. The CDR3 sequence: CASSPPTSGIRADTQYF. The CDR3 nucleotides read TGTGCCAGCTCACCACCTACTAGCGGGATTAGGGCAGATACGCAGTATTTT.

This clone was seen a few times. The chain has TRBV5-4 and TRBJ2-7, with a possible D match to TRBD1 (6 bases). Trimming took off 5 bases at V and 6 bases at J, with 15 bases between the two ends. CDR1 is SGHNT and CDR2 is YYREEE in the germline V gene (reference sequence). The CDR3 is 13 amino acids. DNA for the CDR3: TGTGCCAGCAGTTTTCATACACAGGGCGAGCAGTACTTC. As protein: CASSFHTQGEQYF.

This clone was seen at least ten times. V is TRBV7-3 and J is TRBJ2-7; possibly TRBD2 for D (5 bases). This CDR3 contains 12 residues. Germline CDR1 SGHTA, CDR2 FQGTGA. Trimming left V 4 bases short and J 3 bases short, with 7 bases between. The CDR3 is CASSSAVYEQYF. The DNA for the CDR3 is TGTGCCAGCAGCTCAGCGGTCTACGAGCAGTACTTC.

The chain has TRBV18 and TRBJ1-1; D is uncertain. The V end was cut by 6 bases, the J end by 5 bases, with 22 bases between. This CDR3 has 16 residues. Per the germline V gene, CDR1 is KGHSH and CDR2 is LQKENI. CDR3 in DNA: TGTGCCAGCTCGGTTCAGCCGGGGTTCAGAGGGACTGAAGCTTTCTTT. Amino acid sequence: CASSVQPGFRGTEAFF.

The chain has TRBV11-2 and TRBJ2-7; TRBD1 matches at 10 bases. This CDR3 is 17 amino acids long. CDR1 is SGHAT, CDR2 FQNNGV, per germline. The V and J ends lost 5 bases and 5 bases, in that order; junction bases with no gene match: 15. The CDR3 is CASSRSTTGTGENEQYF. CDR3 DNA sequence: TGTGCCAGCAGCCGCTCCACAACCGGGACAGGGGAGAACGAGCAGTACTTC.